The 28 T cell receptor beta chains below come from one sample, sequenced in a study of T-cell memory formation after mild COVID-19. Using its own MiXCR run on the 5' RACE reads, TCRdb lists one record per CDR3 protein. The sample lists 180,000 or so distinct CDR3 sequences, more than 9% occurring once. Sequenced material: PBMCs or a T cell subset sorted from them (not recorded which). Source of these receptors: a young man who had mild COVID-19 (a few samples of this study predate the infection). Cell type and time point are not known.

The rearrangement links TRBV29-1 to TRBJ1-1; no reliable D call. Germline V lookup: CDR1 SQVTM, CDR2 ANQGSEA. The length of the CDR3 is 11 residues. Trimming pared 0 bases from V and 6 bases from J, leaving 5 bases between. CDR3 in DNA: TGCAGCGTTGAAGATATTGCTGAAGCTTTCTTT. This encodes CSVEDIAEAFF. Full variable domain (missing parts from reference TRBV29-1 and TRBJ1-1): SAVISQKPSRDICQRGTSLTIQCQVDSQVTMMFWYRQQPGQSLTLIATANQGSEATYESGFVIDKFPISRPNLTFSTLTVSNMSPEDSSIYLCSVEDIAEAFFGQGTRLTVV.

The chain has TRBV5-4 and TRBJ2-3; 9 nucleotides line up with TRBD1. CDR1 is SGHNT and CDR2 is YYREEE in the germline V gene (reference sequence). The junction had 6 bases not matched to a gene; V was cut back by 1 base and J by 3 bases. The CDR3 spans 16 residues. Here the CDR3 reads CASSLLGQGVTDTQYF. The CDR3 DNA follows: TGTGCCAGCAGCTTGTTGGGACAGGGCGTTACAGATACGCAGTATTTT.

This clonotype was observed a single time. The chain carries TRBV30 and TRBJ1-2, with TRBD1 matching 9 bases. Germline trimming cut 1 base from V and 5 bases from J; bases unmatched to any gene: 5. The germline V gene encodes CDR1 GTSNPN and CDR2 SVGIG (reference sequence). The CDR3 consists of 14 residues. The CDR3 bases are TGTGCCTGGAGTGATGATGGACAGGGGTATGGCTACACCTTC. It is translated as CAWSDDGQGYGYTF. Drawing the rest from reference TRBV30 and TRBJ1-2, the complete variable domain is SQTIHQWPATLVQPVGSPLSLECTVEGTSNPNLYWYRQAAGRGLQLLFYSVGIGQISSEVPQNLSASRPQDRQFILSSKKLLLSDSGFYLCAWSDDGQGYGYTFGSGTRLTVV.

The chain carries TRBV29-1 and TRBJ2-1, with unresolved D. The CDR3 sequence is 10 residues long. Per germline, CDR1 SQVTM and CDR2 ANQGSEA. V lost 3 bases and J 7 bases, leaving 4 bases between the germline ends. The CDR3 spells CSVDRNEQFF. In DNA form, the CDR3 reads TGCAGCGTTGACCGGAATGAGCAGTTCTTC.

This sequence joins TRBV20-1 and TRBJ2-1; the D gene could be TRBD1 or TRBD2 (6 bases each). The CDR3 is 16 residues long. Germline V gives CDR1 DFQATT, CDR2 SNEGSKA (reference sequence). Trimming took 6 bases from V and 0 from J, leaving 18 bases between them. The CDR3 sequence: CSASGTGAASYNEQFF. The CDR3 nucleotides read TGCAGTGCCAGTGGGACGGGGGCGGCCTCCTACAATGAGCAGTTCTTC.

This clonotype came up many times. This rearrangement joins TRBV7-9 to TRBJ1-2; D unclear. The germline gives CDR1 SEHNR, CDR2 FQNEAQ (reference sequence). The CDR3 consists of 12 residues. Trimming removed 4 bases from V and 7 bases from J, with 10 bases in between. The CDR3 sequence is CASSSTDLGYTF. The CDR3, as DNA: TGTGCCAGCAGCTCTACGGACCTTGGCTACACCTTC. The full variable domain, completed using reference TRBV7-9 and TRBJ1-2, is DTGVSQNPRHKITKRGQNVTFRCDPISEHNRLYWYRQTLGQGPEFLTYFQNEAQLEKSRLLSDRFSAERPKGSFSTLEIQRTEQGDSAMYLCASSSTDLGYTFGSGTRLTVV.

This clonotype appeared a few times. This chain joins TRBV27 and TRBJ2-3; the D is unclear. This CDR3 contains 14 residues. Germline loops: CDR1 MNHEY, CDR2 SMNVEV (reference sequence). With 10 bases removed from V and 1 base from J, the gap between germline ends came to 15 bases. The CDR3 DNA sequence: TGTGCCACCCTTCGCGCGAGTGGCACAGATACGCAGTATTTT. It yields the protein CATLRASGTDTQYF.

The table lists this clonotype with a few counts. CDR3 DNA: TGTGCCAGCAGTTACTCGCGGGACAGTCTCCAAGAGACCCAGTACTTC. Protein: CASSYSRDSLQETQYF. The V and J genes are TRBV6-2 or TRBV6-3 and TRBJ2-5; perhaps TRBD1 as D (7 bases). Between the trimmed V and J ends, which lost 0 bases and 1 base, there was a span of 12 bases. The CDR3 loop spans 16 amino acids. Per germline, CDR1 MNHEY and CDR2 SVGEGT.

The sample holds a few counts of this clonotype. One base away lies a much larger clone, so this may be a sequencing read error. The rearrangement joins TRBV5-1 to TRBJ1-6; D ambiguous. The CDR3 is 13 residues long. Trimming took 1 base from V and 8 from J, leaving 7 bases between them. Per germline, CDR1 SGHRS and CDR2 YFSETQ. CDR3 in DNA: TGCGCCAGCAGCTTGAAAGTCGATTCACCCCTCCACTTT. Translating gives CASSLKVDSPLHF. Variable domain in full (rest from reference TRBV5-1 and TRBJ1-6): KAGVTQTPRYLIKTRGQQVTLSCSPISGHRSVSWYQQTPGQGLQFLFEYFSETQRNKGNFPGRFSGRQFSNSRSEMNVSTLELGDSALYLCASSLKVDSPLHFGNGTRLTVT.

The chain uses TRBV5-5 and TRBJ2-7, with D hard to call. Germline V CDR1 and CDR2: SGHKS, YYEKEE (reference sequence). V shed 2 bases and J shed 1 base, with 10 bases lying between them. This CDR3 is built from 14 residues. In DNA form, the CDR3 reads TGTGCCAGCAGCTTACGCGCAGAATCCTACGAGCAGTACTTC. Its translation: CASSLRAESYEQYF. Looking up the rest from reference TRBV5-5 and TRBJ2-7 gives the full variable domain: DAGVTQSPTHLIKTRGQQVTLRCSPISGHKSVSWYQQVLGQGPQFIFQYYEKEERGRGNFPDRFSARQFPNYSSELNVNALLLGDSALYLCASSLRAESYEQYFGPGTRLTVT.

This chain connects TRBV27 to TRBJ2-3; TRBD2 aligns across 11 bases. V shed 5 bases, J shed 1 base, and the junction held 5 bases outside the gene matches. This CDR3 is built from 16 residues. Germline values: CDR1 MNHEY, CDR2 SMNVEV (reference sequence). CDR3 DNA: TGTGCCAGCAGTCCGCTAGCGGGGGGCGGCACAGATACGCAGTATTTT. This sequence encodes CASSPLAGGGTDTQYF.

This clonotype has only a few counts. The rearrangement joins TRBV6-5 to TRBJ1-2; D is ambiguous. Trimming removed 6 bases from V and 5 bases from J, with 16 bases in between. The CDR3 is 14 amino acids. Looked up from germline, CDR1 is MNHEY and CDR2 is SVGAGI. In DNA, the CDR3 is TGTGCCAGCAGACCCTTAGGCCGGGTGTATGGCTACACCTTC. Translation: CASRPLGRVYGYTF.

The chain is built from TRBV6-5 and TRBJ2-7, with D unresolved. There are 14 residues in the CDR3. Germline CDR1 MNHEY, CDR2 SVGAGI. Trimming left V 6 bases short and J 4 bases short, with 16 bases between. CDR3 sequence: CASSRSDRQYEQYV. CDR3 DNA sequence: TGTGCCAGCAGCCGGTCGGACCGGCAATACGAGCAGTACGTC.

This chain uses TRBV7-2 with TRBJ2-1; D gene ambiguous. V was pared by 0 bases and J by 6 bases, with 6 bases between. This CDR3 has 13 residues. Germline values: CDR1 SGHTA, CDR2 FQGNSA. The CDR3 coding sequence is TGTGCCAGCAGCTTAGCAATTCCCAATGAGCAGTTCTTC. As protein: CASSLAIPNEQFF.

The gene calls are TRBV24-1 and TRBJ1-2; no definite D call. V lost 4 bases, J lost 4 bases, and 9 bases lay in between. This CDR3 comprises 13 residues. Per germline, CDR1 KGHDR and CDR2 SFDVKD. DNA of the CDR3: TGTGCCACCAGTGACCAACCGTTCTATGGCTACACCTTC. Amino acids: CATSDQPFYGYTF.

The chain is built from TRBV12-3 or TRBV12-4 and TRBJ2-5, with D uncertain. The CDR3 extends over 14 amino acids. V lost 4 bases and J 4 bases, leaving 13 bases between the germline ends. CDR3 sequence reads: CASSSLGFGETQYF. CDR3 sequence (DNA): TGTGCCAGCAGTTCCTTGGGGTTCGGAGAGACCCAGTACTTC.

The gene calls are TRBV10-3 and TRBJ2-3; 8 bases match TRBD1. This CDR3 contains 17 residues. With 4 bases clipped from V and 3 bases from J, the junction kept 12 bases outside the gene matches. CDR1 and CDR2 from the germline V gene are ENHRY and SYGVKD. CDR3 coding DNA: TGTGCCATCAGTGCTACTGGAACAGGGGGAGAGACAGATACGCAGTATTTT. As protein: CAISATGTGGETDTQYF.

CDR3 in amino acids: CSVNLGQNTGELFF. CDR3 sequence (DNA): TGCAGCGTTAATCTAGGGCAGAACACCGGGGAGCTGTTTTTT. The rearrangement links TRBV29-1 to TRBJ2-2, with D hard to call. CDR1 is SQVTM, CDR2 ANQGSEA, per germline. V lost 5 bases and J lost 1, with 11 bases in between. CDR3 size: 14 residues.

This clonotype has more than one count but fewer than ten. The CDR3 loop is CSAPWERMEETQYF. In nucleotides, the CDR3 is TGCAGTGCCCCTTGGGAGCGAATGGAAGAGACCCAGTACTTC. The V gene is TRBV20-1, the J gene TRBJ2-5, with TRBD2 as a possible D gene (5 bases). V gave up 6 bases and J gave up 3 bases, with 17 bases separating them. The CDR3 length is 14 residues. Germline lookup yields CDR1 DFQATT and CDR2 SNEGSKA (reference sequence).

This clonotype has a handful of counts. The CDR3 bases are TGCGCCAGCAGCTCCGGACAGGGGGCCGGTAATAATTCACCCCTCCACTTT. Translated, it gives CASSSGQGAGNNSPLHF. The chain recombines TRBV5-1 with TRBJ1-6, with 11 positions matching TRBD1. Germline loops: CDR1 SGHRS, CDR2 YFSETQ. Trimming took 3 bases from V and 5 from J; bases not matched to a gene: 7. The CDR3 has 17 residues.

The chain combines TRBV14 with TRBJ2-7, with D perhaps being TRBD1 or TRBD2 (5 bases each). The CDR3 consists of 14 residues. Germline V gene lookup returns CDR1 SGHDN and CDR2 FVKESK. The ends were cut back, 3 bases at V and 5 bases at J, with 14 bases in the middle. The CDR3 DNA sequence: TGTGCCAGCAGCCACCTCCTAGTGGGGGACGAGCAGTACTTC. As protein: CASSHLLVGDEQYF.

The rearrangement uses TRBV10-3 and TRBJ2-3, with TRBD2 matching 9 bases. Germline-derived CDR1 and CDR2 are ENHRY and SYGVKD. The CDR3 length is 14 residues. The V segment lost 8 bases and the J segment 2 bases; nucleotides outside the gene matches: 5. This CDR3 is CAISERGDTDTQYF. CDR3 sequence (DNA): TGTGCCATCTCCGAGCGGGGGGACACAGATACGCAGTATTTT.

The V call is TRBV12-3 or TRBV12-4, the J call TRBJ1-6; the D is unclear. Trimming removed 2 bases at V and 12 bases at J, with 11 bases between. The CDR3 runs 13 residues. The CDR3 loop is CASSLQPTEPLHF. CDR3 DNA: TGTGCCAGCAGTTTACAGCCAACGGAACCCCTCCACTTT.

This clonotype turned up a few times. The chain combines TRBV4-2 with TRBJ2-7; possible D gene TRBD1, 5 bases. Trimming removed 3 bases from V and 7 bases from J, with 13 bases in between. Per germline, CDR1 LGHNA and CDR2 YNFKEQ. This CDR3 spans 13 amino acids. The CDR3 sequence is CASSHPRVDEQYF. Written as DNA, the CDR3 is TGTGCCAGCAGCCATCCCAGGGTAGATGAGCAGTACTTC.

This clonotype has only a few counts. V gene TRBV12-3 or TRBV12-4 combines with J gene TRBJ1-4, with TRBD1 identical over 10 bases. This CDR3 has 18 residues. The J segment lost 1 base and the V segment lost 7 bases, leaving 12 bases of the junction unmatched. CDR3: CASTLQTGGRITNEKLFF. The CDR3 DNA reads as TGTGCCAGCACTCTTCAGACAGGGGGCAGGATAACTAATGAAAAACTGTTTTTT.

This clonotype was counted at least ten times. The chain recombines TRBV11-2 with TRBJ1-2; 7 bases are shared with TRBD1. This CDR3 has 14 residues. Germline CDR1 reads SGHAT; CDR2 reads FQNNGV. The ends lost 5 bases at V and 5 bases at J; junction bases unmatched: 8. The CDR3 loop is CASSDPGQTYGYTF. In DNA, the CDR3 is TGTGCCAGCAGCGATCCGGGACAGACTTATGGCTACACCTTC.

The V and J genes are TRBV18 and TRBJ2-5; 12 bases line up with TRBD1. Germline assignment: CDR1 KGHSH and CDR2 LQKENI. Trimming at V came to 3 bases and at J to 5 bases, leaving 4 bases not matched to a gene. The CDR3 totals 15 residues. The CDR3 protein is CASSPGTGGRETQYF. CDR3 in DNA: TGTGCCAGCTCACCCGGGACAGGGGGCCGGGAGACCCAGTACTTC.

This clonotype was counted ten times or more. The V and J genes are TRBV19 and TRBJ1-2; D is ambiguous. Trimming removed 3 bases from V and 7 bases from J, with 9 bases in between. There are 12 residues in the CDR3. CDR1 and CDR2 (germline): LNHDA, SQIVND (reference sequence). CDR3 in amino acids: CASSIERVGYTF. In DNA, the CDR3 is TGTGCCAGTAGTATCGAAAGGGTTGGCTACACCTTC. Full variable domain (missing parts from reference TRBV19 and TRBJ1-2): DGGITQSPKYLFRKEGQNVTLSCEQNLNHDAMYWYRQDPGQGLRLIYYSQIVNDFQKGDIAEGYSVSREKKESFPLTVTSAQKNPTAFYLCASSIERVGYTFGSGTRLTVV.